This is a list of T cell receptor beta chains from one sample in a study of T cell changes during pregnancy in multiple sclerosis. Libraries were prepared by immunoSEQ multiplex PCR; TCRdb keeps only in-frame clonotypes and omits some of them. The top ten clones hold approximately 0.63% of a sample with tens of thousands of clones, 80% to 95% of them seen once. Sample: CD4+ T cells from peripheral blood mononuclear cells, taken after pregnancy. Receptors were obtained from a female donor in good health, enrolled as a control in a pregnancy study. Both conserved end residues are part of each CDR3. The D gene is left open where the match is weak. Clone size is not always given. Where it is, it says once, few, many or a class for expanded clones.

>TRBV6-6|TRBD2|-|TRBJ2-3
TGTGCCAGCAGTTACTCTACGGGAGGGGCAGATACGCAGTATTTT
CASSYSTGGADTQYF
>TRBV19|-|-|TRBJ2-1
TGTGCCAGTAGTAAGGCGGGCTCCTACAATGAGCAGTTCTTC
CASSKAGSYNEQFF
>TRBV6-6|TRBD2|-|TRBJ2-3
TGTGCCAGCAATGATAGCGGGGGCCCTAGCACAGATACGCAGTATTTT
CASNDSGGPSTDTQYF
>TRBV13|-|-|TRBJ2-6
TGTGCCAGCACCCCCCGCTCTGGGGCCAACGTCCTGACTTTC
CASTPRSGANVLTF
>TRBV18|-|-|TRBJ1-5
TGTGCCAGCTCAAAGGGACTGCCGGAGAATCAGCCCCAGCATTTT
CASSKGLPENQPQHF
>TRBV13|-|-|TRBJ1-3
TGTGCCAGCAGCTTAGCCGGGGGTAATGGAAACACCATATATTTT
CASSLAGGNGNTIYF
>TRBV15|-|-|TRBJ1-2
TGTGCCACCAGCAGAGATCGGGGACTGGTTTTGTTTAACTATGGCTACACCTTC
CATSRDRGLVLFNYGYTF
>TRBV9|-|-|TRBJ1-6
TGTGCCAGCAGCGTAGAGGCGGATGCACTTAATTCACCCCTCCACTTT
CASSVEADALNSPLHF
>TRBV20-1|-|-|TRBJ2-3
TGCAGTGCTGCCTATGATACGCAGTATTTT
CSAAYDTQYF
>TRBV19|-|-|TRBJ2-2
TGTGCCAGTAGTATCCCAGGACAGCCGAACACCGGGGAGCTGTTTTTT
CASSIPGQPNTGELFF
>TRBV28|-|-|TRBJ2-7
TGTGCCAGCAGTTTATCTAGCCGCTACGAGCAGTACTTC
CASSLSSRYEQYF
>TRBV4-3|TRBD1|-|TRBJ2-7
TGCGCCAGCAGCCAAGATACAAAAAAGGATTGGACAGGGGTCTTCTACGAGCAGTACTTC
CASSQDTKKDWTGVFYEQYF
>TRBV6-1|-|-|TRBJ1-1
TGTGCCAGCAGTGCGACAATCAAGGACACTGAAGCTTTCTTT
CASSATIKDTEAFF
>TRBV29-1|TRBD2|-|TRBJ2-1
TGCAGCTACAGCGGGAGTCAATTACACAATGAGCAGTTCTTC
CSYSGSQLHNEQFF
>TRBV10-1|-|-|TRBJ2-3
TGCGCCAGCAGTGAGGAGGGAGGTACGCAGTATTTT
CASSEEGGTQYF
>TRBV28|TRBD2|medium-sized|TRBJ2-3
TGTGCCAGCACCGGGACTAGCGTTACAGATACGCAGTATTTT
CASTGTSVTDTQYF
>TRBV6-5|-|-|TRBJ1-2
TGTGCCAGCAGTTCCCGGTACGGCTACACCTTC
CASSSRYGYTF
>TRBV4-3|-|-|TRBJ2-2
TGCGCCAGCAGCCAAGGGGGGGGCGGGACCGGGGAGCTGTTTTTT
CASSQGGGGTGELFF
>TRBV2|TRBD1|-|TRBJ2-7
TGTGCCAGCAGGGCCGGGACAGGCCCTTCCTACGAGCAGTACTTC
CASRAGTGPSYEQYF
>TRBV5-1|TRBD2|-|TRBJ2-3
TGCGCCAGCAGCTTCTCTAGCGGGAGCGGGGATACGCAGTATTTT
CASSFSSGSGDTQYF
>TRBV10-2|TRBD1|few|TRBJ1-1
TGCGCCAGCAGAGGGACAGGTACTGAAGCTTTCTTT
CASRGTGTEAFF
>TRBV28|-|-|TRBJ1-3
TGTGCCACCTACACCCCCGAGGCGGGCTCTGGAAACACCATATATTTT
CATYTPEAGSGNTIYF
>TRBV5-4|-|-|TRBJ2-3
TGTGCCAGCAGCCCAGACAGGTCTAGCACAGATACGCAGTATTTT
CASSPDRSSTDTQYF